The T cell receptor (beta chain) under discussion was sequenced for a study of T cell responses to AZD1222 COVID-19 vaccine. General study results and limits: Clonal diversity was possibly underestimated, and the donors were mostly white British, with more females. A rise in Spike-specific TCR breadth and depth followed two AZD1222 doses.

Assay used: immunoSEQ multiplex PCR; TCRdb lists only in-frame clones, some missing. The table has about 96,000 clones, 75% to 90% seen once. Germline V gene data show CDR1 as MDHEN and CDR2 as SYDVKM. The CDR3 length is 16 residues. Germline trimming cut 7 bases from V and 5 bases from J; bases unmatched to any gene: 14. In regard to this clone: Its target is not known.

This sequence originates from an adult in good health. The chain links TRBV28 to TRBJ2-1; 7 bases agree with TRBD2. Sequencing was performed on peripheral blood, taken on day 0 of AZD1222 vaccination. CDR3 in DNA: TGTGCCAGCACCTGGGGCGGGAGCCCTTCAAACAATGAGCAGTTCTTC. Its translation is CASTWGGSPSNNEQFF. Looking up the rest from reference TRBV28 and TRBJ2-1 gives the full variable domain: DVKVTQSSRYLVKRTGEKVFLECVQDMDHENMFWYRQDPGLGLRLIYFSYDVKMKEKGDIPEGYSVSREKKERFSLILESASTNQTSMYLCASTWGGSPSNNEQFFGPGTRLTVL.